One T cell receptor (beta chain) is described in this entry. Libraries were prepared by immunoSEQ multiplex PCR; TCRdb keeps only in-frame clonotypes and omits some of them. The sample holds some 230,000 clones, about 88% seen once. The sample originates from a study of blood T cell repertoires in COVID-19. Study-level background: Sites in the United States, Italy and Spain provided acute and convalescent COVID-19 samples.

Sequenced sample: peripheral blood. This TCR derives from a woman aged 45-59 years with COVID-19, enrolled during active disease.

The CDR3 DNA reads as TGTGCCAGCTCATCTAGCGGGCGGGGAGATACGCAGTATTTT. This translates into CASSSSGRGDTQYF. The V gene is TRBV18, the J gene TRBJ2-3, with 8 bases identical to TRBD2. Germline CDR1 is KGHSH and CDR2 is LQKENI. The ends lost 5 bases at V and 5 bases at J; junction bases unmatched: 6. This CDR3 has 14 amino acids. The whole variable domain, filled in from reference TRBV18 and TRBJ2-3, reads NAGVMQNPRHLVRRRGQEARLRCSPMKGHSHVYWYRQLPEEGLKFMVYLQKENIIDESGMPKERFSAEFPKEGPSILRIQQVVRGDSAAYFCASSSSGRGDTQYFGPGTRLTVL.